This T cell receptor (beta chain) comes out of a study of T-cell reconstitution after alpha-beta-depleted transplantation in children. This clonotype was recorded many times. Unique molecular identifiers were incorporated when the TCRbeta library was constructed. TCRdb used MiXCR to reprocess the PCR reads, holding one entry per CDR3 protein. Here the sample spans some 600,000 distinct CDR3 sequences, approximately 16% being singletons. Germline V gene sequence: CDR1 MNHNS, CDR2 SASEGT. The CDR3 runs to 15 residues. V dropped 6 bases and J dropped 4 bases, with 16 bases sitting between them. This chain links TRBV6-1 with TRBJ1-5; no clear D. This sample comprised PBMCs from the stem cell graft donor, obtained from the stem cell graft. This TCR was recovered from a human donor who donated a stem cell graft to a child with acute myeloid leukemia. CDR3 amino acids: CASSPGRTGNQPQHF. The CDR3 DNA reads TGTGCCAGCAGCCCCGGTAGGACGGGGAATCAGCCCCAGCATTTT.